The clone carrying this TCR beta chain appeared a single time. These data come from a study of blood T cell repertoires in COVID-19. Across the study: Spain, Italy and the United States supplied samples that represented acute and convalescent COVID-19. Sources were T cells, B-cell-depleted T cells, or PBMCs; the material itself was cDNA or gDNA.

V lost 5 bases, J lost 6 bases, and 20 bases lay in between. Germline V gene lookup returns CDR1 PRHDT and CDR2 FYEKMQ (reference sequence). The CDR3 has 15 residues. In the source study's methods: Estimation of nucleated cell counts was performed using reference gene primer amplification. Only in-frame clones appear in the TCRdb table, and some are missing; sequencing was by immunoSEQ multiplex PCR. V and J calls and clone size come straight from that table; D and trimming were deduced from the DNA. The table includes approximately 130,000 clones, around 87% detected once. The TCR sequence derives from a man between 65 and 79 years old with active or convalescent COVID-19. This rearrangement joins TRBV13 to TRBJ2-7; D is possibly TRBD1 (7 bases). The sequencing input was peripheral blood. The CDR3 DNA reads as TGTGCCAGCAGCCTACCGGGGGACAGTAAACTCGAGCAGTACTTC. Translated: CASSLPGDSKLEQYF.